The source of this TCR beta chain is a study of blood T cell repertoires in COVID-19. On the study more broadly: Italy, Spain and the United States were the sources of the convalescent and acute COVID-19 samples. T cells, B-cell-depleted T cells, or PBMCs supplied cDNA or gDNA.

The CDR3 totals 15 residues. CDR1 SQVTM and CDR2 ANQGSEA come from the germline V gene. V lost 2 bases, J lost 7 bases, and 20 bases lay in between. Authors' processing steps: Reference gene primers were amplified, and this amplification served to estimate nucleated cell counts. TCRdb's table, derived via immunoSEQ multiplex PCR, lists solely in-frame clones and lacks some. For V, J and clone size, that table is used; D and trimming come from the DNA. The profile covers approximately 340,000 clones, with around 88% appearing a single time and just under 3% taken by the ten largest. This clone was counted once.

The sequenced sample consisted of peripheral blood. The source of this sequence is a man aged 30-40 years with active or convalescent COVID-19. The rearrangement joins TRBV29-1 to TRBJ2-5; weak D call: TRBD1 (5 bases). The DNA for the CDR3 is TGCAGCGTTGAACCTAGTGGGCCTATCCAGGGGACCCAGTACTTC. Residues: CSVEPSGPIQGTQYF.